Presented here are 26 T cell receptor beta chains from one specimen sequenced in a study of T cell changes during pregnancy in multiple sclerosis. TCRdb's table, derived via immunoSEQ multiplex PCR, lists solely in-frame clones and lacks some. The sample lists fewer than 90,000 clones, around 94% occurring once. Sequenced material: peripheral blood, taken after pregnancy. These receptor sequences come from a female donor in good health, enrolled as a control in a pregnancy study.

For the CDR3, the DNA is TGTGCCAGCACCGAGGGAGATACGCAGTATTTT. Amino acid sequence: CASTEGDTQYF. The chain links TRBV2 to TRBJ2-3; possible D gene TRBD2, 5 bases. Germline loops: CDR1 SNHLY, CDR2 FYNNEI. V was cut by 7 bases and J by 5 bases, with 7 bases left in between. This CDR3 spans 11 amino acids.

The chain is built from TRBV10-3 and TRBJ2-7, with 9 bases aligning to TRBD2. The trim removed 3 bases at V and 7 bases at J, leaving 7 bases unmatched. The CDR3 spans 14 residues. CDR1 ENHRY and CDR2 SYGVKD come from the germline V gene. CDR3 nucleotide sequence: TGTGCCATCAGTGATCTAGCGGGGACTCTGGAGCAGTACTTC. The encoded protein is CAISDLAGTLEQYF.

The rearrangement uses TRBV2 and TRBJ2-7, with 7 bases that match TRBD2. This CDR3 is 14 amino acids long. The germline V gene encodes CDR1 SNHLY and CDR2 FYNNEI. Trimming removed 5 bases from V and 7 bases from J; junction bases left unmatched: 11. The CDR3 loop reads CASSPPGLSYEQYF. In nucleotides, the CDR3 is TGTGCCAGCAGTCCCCCGGGACTAAGTTATGAGCAGTACTTC.

The CDR3 protein is CASSPRREATGELFF. In DNA, the CDR3 is TGTGCCAGCAGCCCCCGCAGGGAGGCCACCGGGGAGCTGTTTTTT. The rearrangement links TRBV7-2 to TRBJ2-2; perhaps TRBD2 as D (6 bases). Between the trimmed V and J ends, which lost 5 bases and 4 bases, there was a span of 14 bases. The CDR3 is made up of 15 amino acids. Germline CDR1 is SGHTA and CDR2 is FQGNSA.

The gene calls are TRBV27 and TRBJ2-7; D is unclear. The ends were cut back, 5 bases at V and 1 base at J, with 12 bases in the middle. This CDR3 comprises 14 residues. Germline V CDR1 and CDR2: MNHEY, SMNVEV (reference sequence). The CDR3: CASSPLAQSYEQYF. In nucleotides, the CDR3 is TGTGCCAGCAGTCCCCTGGCTCAATCCTACGAGCAGTACTTC.

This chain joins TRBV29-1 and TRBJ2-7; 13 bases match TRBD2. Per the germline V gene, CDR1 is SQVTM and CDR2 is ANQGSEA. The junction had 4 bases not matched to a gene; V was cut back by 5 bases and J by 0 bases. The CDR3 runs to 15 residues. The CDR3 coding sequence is TGCAGCGTTCACGGACTAGCGGGAGACTCCTACGAGCAGTACTTC. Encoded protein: CSVHGLAGDSYEQYF.

The CDR3 bases are TGTGCCAGCAGCCCCCTGCGGGCGTCCTACGAGCAGTACTTC. Its protein product is CASSPLRASYEQYF. This chain uses TRBV27 with TRBJ2-7, with D maybe TRBD2 (5 bases). Between the trimmed V and J ends, which lost 6 bases and 1 base, there was a span of 13 bases. The CDR3 length is 14 residues. Germline V gene lookup returns CDR1 MNHEY and CDR2 SMNVEV (reference sequence).

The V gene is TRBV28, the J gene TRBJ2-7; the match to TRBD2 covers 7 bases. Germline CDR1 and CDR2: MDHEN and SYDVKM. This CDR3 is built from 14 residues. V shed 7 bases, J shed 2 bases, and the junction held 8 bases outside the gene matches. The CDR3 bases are TGTGCCAGCACTGGGTGGCGGGAGCCCTACGAGCAGTACTTC. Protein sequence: CASTGWREPYEQYF.

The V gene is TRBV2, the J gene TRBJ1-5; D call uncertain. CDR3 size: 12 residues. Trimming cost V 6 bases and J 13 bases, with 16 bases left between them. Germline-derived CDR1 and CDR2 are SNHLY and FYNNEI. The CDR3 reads CASSPNPGSQHF. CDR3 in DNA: TGTGCCAGCAGCCCAAACCCGGGTTCGCAGCATTTT.

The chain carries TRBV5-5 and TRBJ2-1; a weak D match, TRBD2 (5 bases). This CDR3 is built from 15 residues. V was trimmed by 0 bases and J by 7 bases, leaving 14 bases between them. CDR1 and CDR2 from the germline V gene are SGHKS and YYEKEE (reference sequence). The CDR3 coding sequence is TGTGCCAGCAGCTTGGAGGTAGAGGGATGGAATGAGCAGTTCTTC. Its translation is CASSLEVEGWNEQFF.

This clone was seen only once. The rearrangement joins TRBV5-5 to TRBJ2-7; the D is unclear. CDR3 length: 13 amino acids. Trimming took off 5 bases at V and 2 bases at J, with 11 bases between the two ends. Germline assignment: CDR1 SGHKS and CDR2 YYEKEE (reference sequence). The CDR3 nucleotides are TGTGCCAGCAGTCGGGTGCCACCCTACGAGCAGTACTTC. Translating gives CASSRVPPYEQYF.

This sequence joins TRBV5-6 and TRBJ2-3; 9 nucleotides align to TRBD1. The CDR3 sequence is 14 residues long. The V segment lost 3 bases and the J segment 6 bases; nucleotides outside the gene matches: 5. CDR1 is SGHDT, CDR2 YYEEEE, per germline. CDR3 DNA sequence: TGTGCCAGCAGCTCTACAGGGGGCCGGGATACGCAGTATTTT. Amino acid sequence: CASSSTGGRDTQYF.

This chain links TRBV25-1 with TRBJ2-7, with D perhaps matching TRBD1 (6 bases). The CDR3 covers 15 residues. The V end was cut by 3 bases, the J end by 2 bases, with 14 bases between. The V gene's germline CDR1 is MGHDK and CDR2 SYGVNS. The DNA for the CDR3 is TGTGCCAGCAGTGATCCACAGGGATTCGCCTACGAGCAGTACTTC. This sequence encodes CASSDPQGFAYEQYF.

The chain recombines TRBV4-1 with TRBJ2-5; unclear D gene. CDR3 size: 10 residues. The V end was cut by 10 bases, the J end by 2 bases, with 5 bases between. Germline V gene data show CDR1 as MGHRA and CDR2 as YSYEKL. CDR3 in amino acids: CANKQETQYF. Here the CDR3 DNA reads TGCGCCAACAAACAAGAGACCCAGTACTTC.

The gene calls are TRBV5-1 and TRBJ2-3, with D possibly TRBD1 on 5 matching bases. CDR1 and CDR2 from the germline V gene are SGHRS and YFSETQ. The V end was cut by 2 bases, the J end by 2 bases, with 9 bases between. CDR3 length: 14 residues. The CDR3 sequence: CASSLGVPTDTQYF. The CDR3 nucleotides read TGCGCCAGCAGCTTAGGGGTCCCCACAGATACGCAGTATTTT. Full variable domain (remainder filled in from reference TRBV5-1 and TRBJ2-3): KAGVTQTPRYLIKTRGQQVTLSCSPISGHRSVSWYQQTPGQGLQFLFEYFSETQRNKGNFPGRFSGRQFSNSRSEMNVSTLELGDSALYLCASSLGVPTDTQYFGPGTRLTVL.

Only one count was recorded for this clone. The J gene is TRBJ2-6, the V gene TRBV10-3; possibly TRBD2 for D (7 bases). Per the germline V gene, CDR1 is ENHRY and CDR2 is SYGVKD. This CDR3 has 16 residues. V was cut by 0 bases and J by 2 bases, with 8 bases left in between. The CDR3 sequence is CAISESGGPGANVLTF. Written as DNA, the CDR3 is TGTGCCATCAGTGAGTCGGGGGGGCCTGGGGCCAACGTCCTGACTTTC.

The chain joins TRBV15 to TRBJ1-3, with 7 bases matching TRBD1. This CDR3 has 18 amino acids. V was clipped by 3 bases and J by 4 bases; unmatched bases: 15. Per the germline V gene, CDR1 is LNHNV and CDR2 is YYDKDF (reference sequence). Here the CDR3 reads CATSRHIPGQSGGNTIYF. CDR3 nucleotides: TGTGCCACCAGCAGGCATATTCCGGGACAGTCGGGCGGAAACACCATATATTTT.

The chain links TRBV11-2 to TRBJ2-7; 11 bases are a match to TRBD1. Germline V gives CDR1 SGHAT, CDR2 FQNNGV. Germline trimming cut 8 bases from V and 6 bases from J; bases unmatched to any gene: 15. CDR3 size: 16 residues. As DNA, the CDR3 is TGTGCCAGCTGCTGGACAGGGGGCGCAGAGGATGCCGAGCAGTACTTC. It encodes CASCWTGGAEDAEQYF.

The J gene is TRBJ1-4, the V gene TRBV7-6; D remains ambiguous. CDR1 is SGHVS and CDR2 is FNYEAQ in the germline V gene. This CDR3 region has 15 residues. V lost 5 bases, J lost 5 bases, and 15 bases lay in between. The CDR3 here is CASSLRDWGNEKLFF. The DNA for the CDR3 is TGTGCCAGCAGCCTACGGGATTGGGGAAATGAAAAACTGTTTTTT.

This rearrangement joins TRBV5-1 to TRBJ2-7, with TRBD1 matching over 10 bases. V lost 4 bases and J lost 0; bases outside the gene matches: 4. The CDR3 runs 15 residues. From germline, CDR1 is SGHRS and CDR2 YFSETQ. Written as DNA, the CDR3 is TGCGCCAGCAGCAGGACAGGGGGGAGCTCCTACGAGCAGTACTTC. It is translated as CASSRTGGSSYEQYF.

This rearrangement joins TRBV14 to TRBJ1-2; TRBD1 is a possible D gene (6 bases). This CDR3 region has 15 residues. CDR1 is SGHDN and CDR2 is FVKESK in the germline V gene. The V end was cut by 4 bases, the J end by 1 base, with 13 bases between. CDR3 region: CASSPVDSYNYGYTF. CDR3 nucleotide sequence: TGTGCCAGCAGCCCAGTGGACAGCTATAACTATGGCTACACCTTC.

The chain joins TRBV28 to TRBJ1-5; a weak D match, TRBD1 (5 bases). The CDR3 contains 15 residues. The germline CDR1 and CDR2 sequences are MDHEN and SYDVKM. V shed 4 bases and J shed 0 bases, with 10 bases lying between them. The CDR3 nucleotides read TGTGCCAGCAGTTCCAGGGTCTATAGCAATCAGCCCCAGCATTTT. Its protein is CASSSRVYSNQPQHF. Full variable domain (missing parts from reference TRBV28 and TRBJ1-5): DVKVTQSSRYLVKRTGEKVFLECVQDMDHENMFWYRQDPGLGLRLIYFSYDVKMKEKGDIPEGYSVSREKKERFSLILESASTNQTSMYLCASSSRVYSNQPQHFGDGTRLSIL.

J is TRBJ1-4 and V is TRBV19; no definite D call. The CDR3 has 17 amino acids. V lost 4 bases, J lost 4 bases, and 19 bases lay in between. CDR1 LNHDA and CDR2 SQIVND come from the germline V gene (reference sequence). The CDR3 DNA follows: TGTGCCAGTAGTACCCACCTTTCCGGGGTCCATAATGAAAAACTGTTTTTT. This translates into CASSTHLSGVHNEKLFF.

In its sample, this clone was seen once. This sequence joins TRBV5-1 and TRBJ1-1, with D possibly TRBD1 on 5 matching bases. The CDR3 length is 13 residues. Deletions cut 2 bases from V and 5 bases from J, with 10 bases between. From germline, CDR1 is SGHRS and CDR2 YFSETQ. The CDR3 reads CASSFSGTTEAFF. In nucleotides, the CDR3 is TGCGCCAGCAGCTTTTCAGGGACTACTGAAGCTTTCTTT.

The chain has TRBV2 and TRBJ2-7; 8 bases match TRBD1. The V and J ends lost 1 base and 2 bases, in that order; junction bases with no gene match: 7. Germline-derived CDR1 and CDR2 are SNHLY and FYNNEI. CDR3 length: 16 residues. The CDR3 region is CASSEGTGTSPYEQYF. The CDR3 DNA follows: TGTGCCAGCAGTGAAGGGACAGGGACCAGCCCCTACGAGCAGTACTTC.

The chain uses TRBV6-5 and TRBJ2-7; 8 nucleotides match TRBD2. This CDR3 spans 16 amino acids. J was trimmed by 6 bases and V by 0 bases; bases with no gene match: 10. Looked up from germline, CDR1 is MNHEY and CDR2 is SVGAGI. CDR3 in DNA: TGTGCCAGCAGTTACTCGTACGGCGGGAGGAGAGGCGAGCAGTACTTC. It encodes CASSYSYGGRRGEQYF.